These 15 T cell receptor beta chains were sequenced from one sample in a study of identical twins. TCRdb reprocessed the 5' RACE reads with MiXCR, giving one entry per CDR3 protein. Of about 250,000 distinct CDR3 sequences detected, around 8.8% appear once; the ten largest clones hold around 3%. The same specimen was also included in a second study, on yellow fever vaccine responses in identical twins.

Sequencing was carried out using CD8+ T cells sorted from blood. The origin of the receptors is a woman younger than 30 in good health.

In its sample, this clonotype was seen a few times. The rearrangement uses TRBV5-6 and TRBJ2-7; 7 positions match TRBD1. CDR3 length: 13 amino acids. CDR1 and CDR2 from the germline V gene are SGHDT and YYEEEE. V lost 0 bases, J lost 6 bases, and 3 bases stayed unmatched. The CDR3 sequence: CASSLETGVEQYF. CDR3 nucleotide sequence: TGTGCCAGCAGCTTGGAAACAGGGGTCGAGCAGTACTTC.

This clonotype occurred many times. The chain carries TRBV29-1 and TRBJ2-7; D uncertain. CDR1 is SQVTM, CDR2 ANQGSEA, per germline. This CDR3 comprises 11 residues. V lost 2 bases, J lost 3 bases, and 5 bases lay in between. The CDR3 nucleotides read TGCAGCGTTGAAACCGACTACGAGCAGTACTTC. This codes for CSVETDYEQYF.

This clonotype was observed at least ten times. J is TRBJ1-2 and V is TRBV9; no definite D call. This CDR3 region has 15 residues. CDR1 is SGDLS, CDR2 YYNGEE, per germline. The V gene lost 0 bases and the J gene lost 8 bases, with 17 bases spanning the gap. Here the CDR3 reads CASSVDWWGGLGYTF. CDR3 nucleotides: TGTGCCAGCAGCGTAGATTGGTGGGGAGGGCTCGGCTACACCTTC.

This clonotype was recorded a few times. The gene calls are TRBV3-1 and TRBJ2-1; D is ambiguous. CDR1 LGHDT and CDR2 YNNKEL come from the germline V gene (reference sequence). CDR3 size: 15 residues. Trimming took 2 bases from V and 0 from J, leaving 8 bases between them. CDR3 in DNA: TGTGCCAGCAGCCAAAACGGAAACTCCTACAATGAGCAGTTCTTC. Protein: CASSQNGNSYNEQFF.

This clonotype was counted a few times. The J gene is TRBJ1-6, the V gene TRBV11-2; D gene unclear. The CDR3 is made up of 16 amino acids. Germline V CDR1 and CDR2: SGHAT, FQNNGV. The V gene lost 0 bases and the J gene lost 8 bases, with 14 bases spanning the gap. The CDR3 DNA sequence: TGTGCCAGCAGCTTAGAGACCGACTGGGCCTATTCACCCCTCCACTTT. As protein: CASSLETDWAYSPLHF.

This clonotype appeared a few times. In DNA, the CDR3 is TGTGCCAGCAGTGCATTTCGCGGGAGTTACAATGAGCAGTTCTTC. Protein product: CASSAFRGSYNEQFF. The chain couples TRBV6-4 to TRBJ2-1, with 7 bases identical to TRBD2. J gave up 4 bases and V 4 bases, and 7 bases lay outside the gene matches. Germline V CDR1 and CDR2: MRHNA, SNTAGT. This CDR3 has 15 residues.

This clonotype was observed at least ten times. This sequence joins TRBV7-9 and TRBJ1-3, with TRBD1 matching over 7 bases. The germline V gene has CDR1 SEHNR and CDR2 FQNEAQ (reference sequence). Germline trimming cut 1 base from V and 0 bases from J; bases unmatched to any gene: 6. CDR3 length: 17 residues. The CDR3 is CASSLVLRGDSGNTIYF. The CDR3 nucleotides are TGTGCCAGCAGCTTAGTACTCAGGGGGGACTCTGGAAACACCATATATTTT.

This clonotype was seen just once. One end of the junction fails to match germline, which may point to a read error. The chain has TRBV3-1 and TRBJ2-7, with D unresolved. Per the germline V gene, CDR1 is LGHDT and CDR2 is YNNKEL (reference sequence). The CDR3 totals 15 residues. The CDR3 loop reads CASSPAPGNSCEQYF. In nucleotides, the CDR3 is TGTGCCAGCAGCCCCGCCCCAGGCAACTCCTGCGAGCAGTACTTC.

This clonotype was found a few times. The CDR3 coding sequence is TGTGCCAGCAGCCCCTTAAGGCAGGGACTTCTTTCCGGGGAGCTGTTTTTT. Encoded protein: CASSPLRQGLLSGELFF. This rearrangement joins TRBV7-3 to TRBJ2-2; maybe TRBD2 (6 bases). Germline CDR1 is SGHTA and CDR2 is FQGTGA. V shed 5 bases and J shed 6 bases, with 22 bases lying between them. This CDR3 contains 17 residues.

This clonotype was seen only a few times. The chain has TRBV12-3 or TRBV12-4 and TRBJ2-7; 14 bases match TRBD2. V was clipped by 5 bases and J by 3 bases; unmatched bases: 15. This CDR3 region has 19 residues. CDR3 region: CASSPDPGLAGAFLYEQYF. CDR3 DNA sequence: TGTGCCAGCAGTCCTGATCCGGGACTAGCGGGAGCCTTTCTCTACGAGCAGTACTTC.

This clonotype has only a few counts. The genes are TRBV29-1 and TRBJ2-3; no reliable D call. The CDR3 loop spans 12 amino acids. Germline V gives CDR1 SQVTM, CDR2 ANQGSEA. V was trimmed by 2 bases and J by 5 bases, leaving 8 bases between them. The CDR3, as DNA: TGCAGCGTTGAATATGGGGTAGATACGCAGTATTTT. It encodes CSVEYGVDTQYF.

This rearrangement joins TRBV5-1 to TRBJ2-2, with D possibly being TRBD1 (7 bases). The germline V gene has CDR1 SGHRS and CDR2 YFSETQ. The CDR3 loop spans 16 amino acids. Trimming left V 7 bases short and J 0 bases short, with 16 bases between. The CDR3 nucleotides read TGCGCCAGCGCCGACAGGGACTTAGCGAACACCGGGGAGCTGTTTTTT. Its translation: CASADRDLANTGELFF.

The sample holds a few counts of this clonotype. The V call is TRBV12-3 or TRBV12-4, the J call TRBJ2-7; TRBD1 aligns across 7 bases. V gave up 5 bases and J gave up 4 bases; unmatched junction bases: 11. The CDR3 is made up of 15 amino acids. The CDR3 loop is CASSATGEGLYEQYF. The CDR3 DNA is TGTGCCAGCAGTGCCACAGGGGAAGGTTTGTACGAGCAGTACTTC.

V usage is TRBV12-3 or TRBV12-4 and J usage is TRBJ2-7; 7 bases map to TRBD1. The CDR3 loop spans 15 amino acids. V shed 6 bases, J shed 1 base, and the junction held 9 bases outside the gene matches. CDR3 loop: CASSESPGQSYEQYF. The CDR3 region has the DNA TGTGCCAGCAGCGAATCACCGGGACAGTCCTACGAGCAGTACTTC.

This clonotype was seen a few times. The rearrangement uses TRBV27 and TRBJ2-3, with D perhaps TRBD2 (6 bases). Trimming took 2 bases from V and 2 from J, leaving 11 bases between them. The CDR3 totals 15 residues. In germline, CDR1 is MNHEY, CDR2 SMNVEV (reference sequence). The CDR3 protein is CASSLRRGNTDTQYF. CDR3 in DNA: TGTGCCAGCAGTTTACGGCGGGGTAACACAGATACGCAGTATTTT.